The 25 T cell receptor beta chains listed next were all sequenced from one sample in a study of response to subunit inactivated influenza vaccine. Each CDR3 protein is one row after TCRdb ran MiXCR on the RT-PCR reads. The repertoire consists of about 530,000 distinct CDR3 sequences, with 12% occurring once and the leading ten covering 10%. The source material was PBMCs from blood, sampled on the day of vaccination. These TCRs come from a man aged 45-65 years who received an inactivated influenza vaccine.

This clonotype was counted only a few times. The chain links TRBV12-3 or TRBV12-4 to TRBJ2-7; D remains ambiguous. Trimming shortened V by 6 bases and J by 0 bases, and 24 bases separated the two germline ends. The CDR3 is 18 residues long. The CDR3 DNA reads TGTGCCAGCAGCCTACCAAATTTTGGGCAGTCCTCCTCCTACGAGCAGTACTTC. Its translation is CASSLPNFGQSSSYEQYF.

The chain joins TRBV7-2 to TRBJ2-5; D is perhaps TRBD2 (5 bases). In germline, CDR1 is SGHTA, CDR2 FQGNSA. The CDR3 spans 14 residues. V shed 7 bases and J shed 4 bases, with 16 bases lying between them. Here the CDR3 reads CASKKNSVPETQYF. The CDR3 nucleotides read TGTGCCAGCAAGAAGAATAGCGTTCCAGAGACCCAGTACTTC.

This clonotype was observed a few times. The chain has TRBV5-1 and TRBJ1-1; D unresolved. This CDR3 is 14 amino acids long. V was shortened by 0 bases and J by 3 bases, with 9 bases between the two germline ends. Germline lookup yields CDR1 SGHRS and CDR2 YFSETQ. CDR3: CASSLGGEDTEAFF. DNA of the CDR3: TGCGCCAGCAGCTTGGGAGGAGAGGACACTGAAGCTTTCTTT.

Ten or more counts support this clonotype. This rearrangement joins TRBV5-1 to TRBJ2-2; tentatively, D is TRBD2 (6 bases). The CDR3 length is 14 residues. From germline, CDR1 is SGHRS and CDR2 YFSETQ. Deletions cut 2 bases from V and 6 bases from J, with 11 bases between. CDR3 in DNA: TGCGCCAGCAGCTTACTAGGGGAGGCCGGGGAGCTGTTTTTT. Protein sequence: CASSLLGEAGELFF. Combining the CDR3 with reference TRBV5-1 and TRBJ2-2 gives the whole variable domain KAGVTQTPRYLIKTRGQQVTLSCSPISGHRSVSWYQQTPGQGLQFLFEYFSETQRNKGNFPGRFSGRQFSNSRSEMNVSTLELGDSALYLCASSLLGEAGELFFGEGSRLTVL.

This clonotype has more than one count but fewer than ten. The rearrangement uses TRBV12-3 or TRBV12-4 and TRBJ1-1; weak D call: TRBD1 (6 bases). Deletions cut 6 bases from V and 1 base from J, with 12 bases between. This CDR3 is 14 amino acids long. CDR3 protein: CASSPHRANTEAFF. The DNA of the CDR3 is TGTGCCAGCAGCCCGCACAGGGCGAACACTGAAGCTTTCTTT.

This clonotype was counted only a few times. The chain is built from TRBV12-3 or TRBV12-4 and TRBJ2-3; TRBD1 matches 8 bases. The CDR3 extends over 15 amino acids. V shed 5 bases and J 2 bases; nucleotides not matched to a gene: 6. The CDR3 nucleotides read TGTGCCAGCAGTAGGGGACAGGAACTCACAGATACGCAGTATTTT. Encoded protein: CASSRGQELTDTQYF.

This clonotype was counted many times. V is TRBV2 and J is TRBJ2-7; TRBD1 is a possible D gene (5 bases). The CDR3 loop spans 14 amino acids. Deletions cut 5 bases from V and 8 bases from J, with 19 bases between. The germline CDR1 and CDR2 sequences are SNHLY and FYNNEI. The CDR3 sequence is CASSTQGGAPQQYF. The CDR3 region has the DNA TGTGCCAGCAGTACCCAGGGCGGCGCCCCCCAGCAGTACTTC.

The V call is TRBV7-2, the J call TRBJ2-4, with D perhaps given as TRBD1 or TRBD2 (5 bases each). This CDR3 region has 16 residues. V dropped 2 bases and J dropped 7 bases, with 18 bases sitting between them. Germline V gene lookup returns CDR1 SGHTA and CDR2 FQGNSA. In nucleotides, the CDR3 is TGTGCCAGCAGCTTAAATCGGGGCAGGGCAGGGAACATTCAGTACTTC. This encodes CASSLNRGRAGNIQYF.

The chain recombines TRBV28 with TRBJ1-5, with 7 positions matching TRBD1. This CDR3 is built from 14 residues. Germline CDR1 is MDHEN and CDR2 is SYDVKM. V was pared by 7 bases and J by 7 bases, with 10 bases of the junction left unmatched. The CDR3 DNA follows: TGTGCCAGCACCCTGACAGGGACCCACCAGCCCCAGCATTTT. This translates into CASTLTGTHQPQHF.

V gene TRBV7-2 combines with J gene TRBJ2-2; possibly TRBD2 for D (7 bases). Per the germline V gene, CDR1 is SGHTA and CDR2 is FQGNSA. V lost 3 bases and J 1 base, leaving 12 bases between the germline ends. The CDR3 has 16 amino acids. The CDR3 DNA follows: TGTGCCAGCAGCTTCGGGGGGCAAGGGAACACCGGGGAGCTGTTTTTT. Protein product: CASSFGGQGNTGELFF.

The chain's CDR3 is CASRSGVNEQFF. CDR3 DNA: TGTGCCAGCAGGTCAGGGGTAAATGAGCAGTTCTTC. The V call is TRBV6-5, the J call TRBJ2-1; weak D call: TRBD1 (6 bases). The CDR3 covers 12 residues. The V end lost 6 bases, the J end lost 7 bases, and 10 bases lay between the germline ends. Germline assignment: CDR1 MNHEY and CDR2 SVGAGI.

This clonotype was seen only a few times. The V call is TRBV11-2, the J call TRBJ2-3; the D gene is possibly TRBD2 (5 bases). The V end was cut by 5 bases, the J end by 6 bases, with 18 bases between. The CDR3 runs 15 residues. Germline values: CDR1 SGHAT, CDR2 FQNNGV. This CDR3 reads CASSPPTGSADTQYF. The CDR3 bases are TGTGCCAGCAGCCCCCCTACGGGATCCGCCGATACGCAGTATTTT. The complete variable domain, with remaining parts taken from reference TRBV11-2 and TRBJ2-3, reads EAGVAQSPRYKIIEKRQSVAFWCNPISGHATLYWYQQILGQGPKLLIQFQNNGVVDDSQLPKDRFSAERLKGVDSTLKIQPAKLEDSAVYLCASSPPTGSADTQYFGPGTRLTVL.

A remark on this clonotype: Being one base from a much bigger clone, this may be a read error. This rearrangement joins TRBV7-9 to TRBJ2-7; 11 bases match TRBD1. Germline V lookup: CDR1 SEHNR, CDR2 FQNEAQ (reference sequence). The CDR3 is made up of 14 amino acids. After removal of 5 bases from V and 3 bases from J, the junction contained 3 bases not matched to a gene. The CDR3 nucleotides read TGTGCCAGCAGCCGGGACAGGGGGTACTACGAGCAGTACTTC. Protein sequence: CASSRDRGYYEQYF.

This chain uses TRBV15 with TRBJ2-2; maybe TRBD2 (5 bases). The V gene lost 0 bases and the J gene lost 5 bases, with 13 bases spanning the gap. The germline V gene has CDR1 LNHNV and CDR2 YYDKDF (reference sequence). The CDR3 extends over 16 amino acids. Here the CDR3 reads CATSRDRFPGTGELFF. CDR3 DNA sequence: TGTGCCACCAGCAGAGATCGCTTCCCGGGGACCGGGGAGCTGTTTTTT.

This CDR3 is CASSTSTGTVLYEQYF. DNA for the CDR3: TGTGCCAGCAGTACCTCAACCGGGACAGTACTCTACGAGCAGTACTTC. The rearrangement joins TRBV6-1 to TRBJ2-7; 7 bases agree with TRBD1. The CDR3 runs 16 residues. Germline V gene sequence: CDR1 MNHNS, CDR2 SASEGT. Germline trimming cut 5 bases from V and 3 bases from J; bases unmatched to any gene: 13.

This clonotype was found a few times. The J gene is TRBJ2-7, the V gene TRBV5-8; tentatively, D is TRBD1 (7 bases). Germline CDR1 reads SGHTS; CDR2 reads YDEGEE. The V end was cut by 4 bases, the J end by 2 bases, with 13 bases between. CDR3 length equals 14 residues. The CDR3 DNA is TGTGCCAGCAGCCCTCGCAGGGGGGCCTACGAGCAGTACTTC. This encodes CASSPRRGAYEQYF.

V is TRBV20-1 and J is TRBJ2-3; 7 bases fit TRBD1. The V gene's germline CDR1 is DFQATT and CDR2 SNEGSKA (reference sequence). This CDR3 is built from 12 residues. The V and J ends lost 6 bases and 10 bases, in that order; junction bases with no gene match: 10. CDR3 protein: CSALGQVQAQYF. The CDR3 nucleotides are TGCAGTGCCCTCGGACAGGTTCAGGCGCAGTATTTT.

This clonotype was detected only a few times. CDR3 region: CASTRMAEQFF. The CDR3 nucleotides read TGTGCCAGCACCCGTATGGCTGAGCAGTTCTTC. The J gene is TRBJ2-1, the V gene TRBV12-3 or TRBV12-4; D remains ambiguous. V gave up 7 bases and J gave up 9 bases, with 10 bases separating them. The CDR3 consists of 11 residues.

This chain joins TRBV6-2 or TRBV6-3 and TRBJ2-1; TRBD2 matches 12 bases. CDR3 length equals 16 residues. Germline trimming cut 6 bases from V and 3 bases from J; bases unmatched to any gene: 6. Looked up from germline, CDR1 is MNHEY and CDR2 is SVGEGT. The CDR3 nucleotides are TGTGCCAGCAGCACAACTAGCGGGGGGAACTACAATGAGCAGTTCTTC. As protein: CASSTTSGGNYNEQFF.

A few counts support this clonotype. The V and J genes are TRBV20-1 and TRBJ1-2; a possible D gene is TRBD1 (5 bases). From germline, CDR1 is DFQATT and CDR2 SNEGSKA (reference sequence). V was pared by 0 bases and J by 1 base, with 12 bases between. The CDR3 loop spans 15 amino acids. Written as DNA, the CDR3 is TGCAGTGCTAGAGATCCTGGGGGGGTTAACTATGGCTACACCTTC. Protein: CSARDPGGVNYGYTF.

This clonotype was found a few times. The chain couples TRBV6-1 to TRBJ2-1; possibly TRBD1 for D (6 bases). Trimming took 6 bases from V and 4 from J, leaving 10 bases between them. CDR3 length: 13 residues. Looked up from germline, CDR1 is MNHNS and CDR2 is SASEGT. The CDR3 sequence: CASRKQGYNEQFF. CDR3 in DNA: TGTGCCAGCAGGAAACAGGGATACAATGAGCAGTTCTTC.

This clonotype showed up many times. The V and J genes are TRBV12-3 or TRBV12-4 and TRBJ2-1, with a tentative D call TRBD2 (6 bases). The V end was cut by 1 base, the J end by 4 bases, with 8 bases between. The CDR3 has 14 residues. The DNA for the CDR3 is TGTGCCAGCAGTTTAGGGGACTCGTACAATGAGCAGTTCTTC. It is translated as CASSLGDSYNEQFF.

This clonotype was counted only a few times. This chain links TRBV7-2 with TRBJ2-5, with D possibly being TRBD1 (6 bases). Between the trimmed V and J ends, which lost 1 base and 4 bases, there was a span of 13 bases. The CDR3 length is 15 residues. The germline V gene has CDR1 SGHTA and CDR2 FQGNSA. For the CDR3, the DNA is TGTGCCAGCAGCTTAGGGGGACACCCGGGAGAGACCCAGTACTTC. This sequence encodes CASSLGGHPGETQYF.

This clonotype was seen many times. The chain combines TRBV29-1 with TRBJ2-1, with 9 nucleotides matching TRBD2. V was pared by 0 bases and J by 7 bases, with 10 bases of the junction left unmatched. There are 16 residues in the CDR3. In germline, CDR1 is SQVTM, CDR2 ANQGSEA. For the CDR3, the DNA is TGCAGCGTTGAAGATAACTTTAGCGGGAGTTGGAATGAGCAGTTCTTC. Its translation: CSVEDNFSGSWNEQFF.

This clonotype appeared a few times. V gene TRBV7-4 combines with J gene TRBJ2-1; weak D call: TRBD1 (6 bases). CDR3 length equals 13 residues. CDR1 SGHVT and CDR2 SQSDAQ come from the germline V gene. Trimming took off 6 bases at V and 3 bases at J, with 9 bases between the two ends. CDR3 amino acids: CASSRTDYNEQFF. In nucleotides, the CDR3 is TGTGCCAGCAGTAGGACAGACTACAATGAGCAGTTCTTC.